A selection of T cell receptor beta chains follows, all from one sample in a study of vaccination and CD4 T cells after COVID-19. MiXCR, run by TCRdb on the PCR reads, gives a single entry per CDR3 protein. The repertoire holds around 15,000 distinct CDR3 sequences, with less than 65% as singletons. For these receptors, no antigen is known. The sequencing input was CD4+ T cells from blood, cultured in vitro. The receptors shown here come from a human donor who had recovered from COVID-19. Each CDR3 is given with its conserved first and last residue. D genes are given only for firm matches. Clone size appears in some rows only: once, few, many, or a class for an expanded clone.

clone_size	d_call	v_call	j_call	cdr3_nt	cdr3_aa
once	TRBD2	TRBV20-1	TRBJ2-3	TGCAGTGCTAGAGACGATCTAGCGGGAAGCACAGATACGCAGTATTTT	CSARDDLAGSTDTQYF
few	TRBD1	TRBV7-2	TRBJ2-4	TGTGCCAGCAGCTTAGCGCAAGGGACAGGACAGTACTTC	CASSLAQGTGQYF
.	.	TRBV2	TRBJ1-5	TGTGCCAGCAGTGAAGGTGGGAGGCGACCCAATCAGCCCCAGCATTTT	CASSEGGRRPNQPQHF
.	.	TRBV24-1	TRBJ2-3	TGTGCCACCAGTGTCGGGTCCCCTCAAACAGATACGCAGTATTTT	CATSVGSPQTDTQYF
.	.	TRBV3-1	TRBJ2-2	TGTGCCAGCAGCCTCTGGTCGAACACCGGGGAGCTGTTTTTT	CASSLWSNTGELFF
.	TRBD2	TRBV7-2	TRBJ2-4	TGTGCCAGCAGCTTAGAGGGGACTAGCGGGAGGAACATTCAGTACTTC	CASSLEGTSGRNIQYF
.	TRBD2	TRBV20-1	TRBJ2-5	TGCAGTGCCACCGAGGGGAGGTTAGGACTAGCGTATGAGACCCAGTACTTC	CSATEGRLGLAYETQYF
.	.	TRBV21-1	TRBJ1-2	TGTGCCAGCAGCAAAGGGGGGAGGCAGGGGGCCAGTGGGGCCTATGGCTACACCTTC	CASSKGGRQGASGAYGYTF
.	.	TRBV19	TRBJ1-6	TGTGCCAGTAGTATCGGGGATTCACCCCTCCACTTT	CASSIGDSPLHF
few	.	TRBV7-8	TRBJ1-6	TGTGCCAGCAGCTTAGTAATCGGGAATTCACCCCTCCACTTT	CASSLVIGNSPLHF
.	.	TRBV6-5	TRBJ2-1	TGTGCCAGCAGTTACGGGCGGAACGTCTACAATGAGCAGTTCTTC	CASSYGRNVYNEQFF
few	.	TRBV11-2	TRBJ1-6	TGTGCCAGCAGAATGGGACAAATAGGGGCCCTCCACTTT	CASRMGQIGALHF
few	TRBD1	TRBV28	TRBJ1-1	TGTGCCAGCAGTTCCCCCGCGGGACAGGGGGCGCGTTGGACTGAAGCTTTCTTT	CASSSPAGQGARWTEAFF
.	.	TRBV6-1	TRBJ1-4	TGTGCCAGCACCCCACTTGGAGCCCCGGAAAAACTGTTTTTT	CASTPLGAPEKLFF
.	.	TRBV9	TRBJ1-2	TGTGCCAGCAGCCCGAAAGGGTCCTATGGCTACACCTTC	CASSPKGSYGYTF
.	.	TRBV19	TRBJ2-4	TGTGCCACTAAATCTGGGGGCAGGGGCAAAAACATTCAGTACTTC	CATKSGGRGKNIQYF
.	TRBD2	TRBV20-1	TRBJ2-7	TGCAGTGAGACTAGCGGGAGGGTGGGCGAGCAGTACTTC	CSETSGRVGEQYF
few	.	TRBV6-1	TRBJ1-3	TGTGCCAGCAGTGCCCGGGGGGGCAGGACCATATATTTT	CASSARGGRTIYF